These 3 T cell receptor beta chains were all obtained from the same sample, sequenced in a study of cytomegalovirus exposure and HLA in healthy donors. The PCR ran on 60 Vbeta and 13 Jbeta primers. Here immunoSEQ multiplex PCR was the method, and the copy in TCRdb shows in-frame clones only, minus some. This sample has some 110,000 clones, with around 78% found just once. The sample was PBMCs. Every receptor here comes from a man aged 35-49 years in good health and CMV-seronegative.

The chain joins TRBV19 to TRBJ1-3; D ambiguous. Trimming left V 1 base short and J 4 bases short, with 8 bases between. The CDR3 totals 14 residues. CDR1 is LNHDA and CDR2 is SQIVND in the germline V gene (reference sequence). The CDR3 loop is CASSIGRPGNTIYF. Written as DNA, the CDR3 is TGTGCCAGTAGTATAGGGAGGCCCGGAAACACCATATATTTT.

The chain employs TRBV7-8 and TRBJ2-1, with a weak D call TRBD2 (6 bases). Per the germline V gene, CDR1 is SGHVS and CDR2 is FQNEAQ. V shed 0 bases and J shed 2 bases, with 11 bases lying between them. The CDR3 is 16 residues long. CDR3 residues: CASSLAGLSTYNEQFF. CDR3 DNA: TGTGCCAGCAGCTTAGCGGGACTCTCGACCTACAATGAGCAGTTCTTC. Using reference TRBV7-8 and TRBJ2-1 for the parts outside the CDR3, the full variable domain is GAGVSQSPRYKVAKRGQDVALRCDPISGHVSLFWYQQALGQGPEFLTYFQNEAQLDKSGLPSDRFFAERPEGSVSTLKIQRTQQEDSAVYLCASSLAGLSTYNEQFFGPGTRLTVL.

V usage is TRBV7-9 and J usage is TRBJ1-4; a weak D match, TRBD1 (6 bases). Germline V gives CDR1 SEHNR, CDR2 FQNEAQ (reference sequence). The CDR3 sequence is 14 residues long. With 4 bases removed from V and 8 bases from J, the gap between germline ends came to 14 bases. This chain's CDR3 is CASSSPQGYEKLFF. CDR3 nucleotide sequence: TGTGCCAGCAGCTCCCCCCAGGGGTACGAAAAACTGTTTTTT.